This T cell receptor beta chain was obtained from a study of T-cell memory formation after mild COVID-19. The study's findings and limits: Pre-infection memory already had some responding clones, implying cross-reactive memory joined.

J lost 2 bases, V lost 1 base, and 7 bases had no gene match. This CDR3 spans 17 amino acids. Per the germline V gene, CDR1 is SGHTA and CDR2 is FQGNSA. TCRdb recomputed calls from the 5' RACE reads with MiXCR, one row per CDR3 protein. The sample holds tens of thousands of distinct CDR3 sequences, roughly 8% seen once. The table lists this clonotype with many counts. Its cognate antigen is unknown. The sequence derives from a man between 18 and 35 years old who had mild COVID-19 (a few samples of this study predate the infection). Cell type and time point are not known. The sequenced sample was PBMCs or a T cell subset sorted from them (not recorded which). V and J are TRBV7-2 and TRBJ2-3; TRBD2 matches at 9 bases. The CDR3 region is CASSLVVAGGHTDTQYF. The CDR3 DNA is TGTGCCAGCAGCTTAGTCGTGGCGGGGGGGCACACAGATACGCAGTATTTT.